This T cell receptor (beta chain) was sequenced for a study of cytomegalovirus exposure and HLA in healthy donors. Turning to the study itself: Samples from HLA-typed donors yielded approximately 80 million unique TCRs in an early data release. Study conclusions and caveats: Exclusion as indistinguishable affected some V segments, including TRBV6-2 and TRBV6-3. Cytomegalovirus-associated status was assigned to more than 150 TCR beta chains.

V trimming: 5 bases; J trimming: 9 bases; junction bases outside the gene matches: 9. This CDR3 contains 13 residues. CDR1 and CDR2 (germline): SNHLY, FYNNEI. Points on this clone: Its antigen is unknown.

60 Vbeta and 13 Jbeta primers were used in PCR. Sequencing was performed with immunoSEQ multiplex PCR; in TCRdb, only in-frame clones are kept and a portion is missing. The sample carries 150,000 to 200,000 clones, over 75% recorded once. The chain combines TRBV2 with TRBJ2-7, with TRBD1 identical over 8 bases. The source of this sequence is a woman aged 25 to 39 in good health and CMV-seronegative. Sequenced material: PBMCs. As DNA, the CDR3 is TGTGCCAGCAGTTTCGGACAGGGAGTTAGGCAGTACTTC. Its translation: CASSFGQGVRQYF.